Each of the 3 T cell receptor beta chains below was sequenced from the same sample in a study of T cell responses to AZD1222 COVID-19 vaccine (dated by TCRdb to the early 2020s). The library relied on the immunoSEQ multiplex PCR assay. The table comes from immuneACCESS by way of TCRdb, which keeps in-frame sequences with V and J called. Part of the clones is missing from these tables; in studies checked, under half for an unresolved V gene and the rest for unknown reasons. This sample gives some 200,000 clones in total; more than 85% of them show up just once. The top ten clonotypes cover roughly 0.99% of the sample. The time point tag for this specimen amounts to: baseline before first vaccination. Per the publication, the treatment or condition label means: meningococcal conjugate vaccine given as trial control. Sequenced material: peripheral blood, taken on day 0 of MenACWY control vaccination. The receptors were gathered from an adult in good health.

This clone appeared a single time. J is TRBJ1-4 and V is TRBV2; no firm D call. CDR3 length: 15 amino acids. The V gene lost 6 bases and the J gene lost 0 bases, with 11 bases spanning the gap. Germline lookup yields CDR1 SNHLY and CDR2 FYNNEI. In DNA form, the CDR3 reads TGTGCCAGCAGGGTAGGATATGCAACTAATGAAAAACTGTTTTTT. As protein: CASRVGYATNEKLFF.

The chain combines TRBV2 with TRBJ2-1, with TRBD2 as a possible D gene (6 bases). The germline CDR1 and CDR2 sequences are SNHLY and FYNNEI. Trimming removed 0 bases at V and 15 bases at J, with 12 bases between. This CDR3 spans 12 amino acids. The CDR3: CASSEALGTGFF. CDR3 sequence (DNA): TGTGCCAGCAGTGAAGCGCTAGGGACTGGGTTCTTC.

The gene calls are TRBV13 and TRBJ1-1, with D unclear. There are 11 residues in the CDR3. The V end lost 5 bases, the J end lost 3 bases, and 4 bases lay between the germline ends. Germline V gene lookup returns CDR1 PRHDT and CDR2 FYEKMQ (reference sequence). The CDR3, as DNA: TGTGCCAGCAGCCCATACACTGAAGCTTTCTTT. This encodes CASSPYTEAFF.